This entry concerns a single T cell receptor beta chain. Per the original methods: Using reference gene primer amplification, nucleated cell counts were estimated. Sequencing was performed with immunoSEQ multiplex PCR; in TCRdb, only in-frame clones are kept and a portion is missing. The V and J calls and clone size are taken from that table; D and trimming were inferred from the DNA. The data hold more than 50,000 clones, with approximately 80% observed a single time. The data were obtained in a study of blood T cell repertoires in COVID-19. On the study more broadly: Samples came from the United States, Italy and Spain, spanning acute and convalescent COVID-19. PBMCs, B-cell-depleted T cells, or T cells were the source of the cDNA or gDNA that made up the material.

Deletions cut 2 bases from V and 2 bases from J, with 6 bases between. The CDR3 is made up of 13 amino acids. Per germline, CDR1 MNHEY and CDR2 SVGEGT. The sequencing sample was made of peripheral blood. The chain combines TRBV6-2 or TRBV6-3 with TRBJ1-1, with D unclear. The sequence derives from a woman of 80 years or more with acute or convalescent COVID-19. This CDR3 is CASSYGGNTEAFF. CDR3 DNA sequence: TGTGCCAGCAGTTACGGCGGAAACACTGAAGCTTTCTTT.